Below are 30 T cell receptor beta chains sequenced from a single sample in a study of T-cell reconstitution after alpha-beta-depleted transplantation in children. The authors prepared the TCRbeta library with unique molecular identifiers. TCRdb reprocessed the PCR reads with MiXCR, giving one entry per CDR3 protein. The table lists about 980,000 distinct CDR3 sequences, under 30% of them singletons. The material was PBMCs, mostly from graft donor cells, obtained 360 days after TCRalphabeta/CD19-depleted stem cell transplant. Receptors originate from a boy in the first two years of life who had a stem cell transplant for SCID, so the T cells may come from the graft donor.

This chain links TRBV6-2 or TRBV6-3 with TRBJ1-2, with TRBD1 matching over 11 bases. Germline values: CDR1 MNHEY, CDR2 SVGEGT. The V and J ends lost 6 bases and 0 bases, in that order; junction bases with no gene match: 9. The CDR3 loop spans 17 amino acids. CDR3 nucleotide sequence: TGTGCCAGCAGCCGAGGACAGGGGGCGCTTACTAACTATGGCTACACCTTC. As protein: CASSRGQGALTNYGYTF.

The genes are TRBV15 and TRBJ2-1; D uncertain. The CDR3 extends over 15 amino acids. CDR1 and CDR2 (germline): LNHNV, YYDKDF (reference sequence). Trimming shortened V by 4 bases and J by 0 bases, and 10 bases separated the two germline ends. The CDR3 region is CATSTRGSSYNEQFF. CDR3 nucleotide sequence: TGTGCCACCAGCACCAGAGGAAGCTCCTACAATGAGCAGTTCTTC.

The chain is built from TRBV28 and TRBJ2-1; 13 nucleotides agree with TRBD2. From germline, CDR1 is MDHEN and CDR2 SYDVKM. Trimming cost V 3 bases and J 4 bases; bases outside gene matches: 9. The length of the CDR3 is 18 residues. This chain's CDR3 is CASSFGLAGVTIYNEQFF. In DNA, the CDR3 is TGTGCCAGCAGTTTCGGACTAGCGGGGGTGACGATATACAATGAGCAGTTCTTC.

A single count supports this clonotype. V gene TRBV5-1 combines with J gene TRBJ2-7; weak D call: TRBD1 (6 bases). The CDR3 covers 13 residues. From germline, CDR1 is SGHRS and CDR2 YFSETQ. The V gene lost 5 bases and the J gene lost 3 bases, with 12 bases spanning the gap. Here the CDR3 reads CASRLLGGYEQYF. In nucleotides, the CDR3 is TGCGCCAGCAGGTTGCTAGGGGGCTACGAGCAGTACTTC.

This chain joins TRBV7-2 and TRBJ2-3, with D tentatively TRBD2 (5 bases). The CDR3 runs to 17 residues. Per the germline V gene, CDR1 is SGHTA and CDR2 is FQGNSA. V lost 4 bases to trimming and J lost 1 base, with 18 bases between them. Here the CDR3 reads CASSSESPTAGTDTQYF. The DNA for the CDR3 is TGTGCCAGCAGCTCGGAAAGCCCCACAGCGGGCACAGATACGCAGTATTTT. Using reference TRBV7-2 and TRBJ2-3 for the parts outside the CDR3, the full variable domain is GAGVSQSPSNKVTEKGKDVELRCDPISGHTALYWYRQSLGQGLEFLIYFQGNSAPDKSGLPSDRFSAERTGGSVSTLTIQRTQQEDSAVYLCASSSESPTAGTDTQYFGPGTRLTVL.

The chain uses TRBV3-1 and TRBJ2-3; D gene unclear. Looked up from germline, CDR1 is LGHDT and CDR2 is YNNKEL (reference sequence). The CDR3 totals 15 residues. The V end lost 3 bases, the J end lost 0 bases, and 10 bases lay between the germline ends. The CDR3 region is CASSHRGTSTDTQYF. DNA of the CDR3: TGTGCCAGCAGCCATCGCGGAACTAGCACAGATACGCAGTATTTT.

The gene calls are TRBV24-1 and TRBJ2-1; tentative D call: TRBD1 (7 bases). This CDR3 has 13 residues. Germline V gene sequence: CDR1 KGHDR, CDR2 SFDVKD. Deletions cut 1 base from V and 14 bases from J, with 14 bases between. The DNA for the CDR3 is TGTGCCACCAGTGATTTTTCTCAGGGGGGAGAGTTCTTC. It translates to CATSDFSQGGEFF.

V and J are TRBV5-5 and TRBJ2-1; a weak D match, TRBD1 (5 bases). CDR1 is SGHKS, CDR2 YYEKEE, per germline (reference sequence). The ends were cut back, 0 bases at V and 4 bases at J, with 14 bases in the middle. The CDR3 is made up of 16 amino acids. CDR3 DNA: TGTGCCAGCAGCTTGGAGACAGCCCATCTTTACAATGAGCAGTTCTTC. Translation: CASSLETAHLYNEQFF.

The chain carries TRBV15 and TRBJ2-7; D is uncertain. Germline loops: CDR1 LNHNV, CDR2 YYDKDF (reference sequence). This CDR3 region has 15 residues. V lost 0 bases, J lost 2 bases, and 11 bases lay in between. Here the CDR3 reads CATSRDHGVAYEQYF. For the CDR3, the DNA is TGTGCCACCAGCAGAGATCACGGTGTAGCCTACGAGCAGTACTTC.

This rearrangement joins TRBV7-9 to TRBJ2-3, with D tentatively TRBD1 (5 bases). CDR3 size: 15 residues. V lost 8 bases and J lost 2, with 17 bases in between. Germline V gives CDR1 SEHNR, CDR2 FQNEAQ (reference sequence). CDR3 sequence reads: CASGPGKGITDTQYF. Here the CDR3 DNA reads TGTGCCAGCGGTCCTGGTAAGGGGATCACAGATACGCAGTATTTT.

The chain couples TRBV10-3 to TRBJ2-1; TRBD1 is a possible D gene (5 bases). This CDR3 contains 15 residues. With 3 bases removed from V and 8 bases from J, the gap between germline ends came to 17 bases. Germline V gene data show CDR1 as ENHRY and CDR2 as SYGVKD. The CDR3 spells CAISEVGVAIDEQFF. CDR3 nucleotides: TGTGCCATCAGTGAAGTAGGGGTGGCTATCGATGAGCAGTTCTTC.

A remark on this clonotype: A read error may produce the germline difference seen at one junction end. The chain has TRBV10-2 and TRBJ2-1; possibly TRBD2 for D (5 bases). Germline-derived CDR1 and CDR2 are WSHSY and SAAADI. The CDR3 has 12 amino acids. CDR3 loop: CGSSGTLNEQFF. As DNA, the CDR3 is TGCGGCAGCAGCGGCACTCTCAATGAGCAGTTCTTC.

V is TRBV6-2 or TRBV6-3 and J is TRBJ2-1; 10 bases fit TRBD2. J gave up 1 base and V 0 bases, and 6 bases lay outside the gene matches. From germline, CDR1 is MNHEY and CDR2 SVGEGT. The CDR3 has 18 residues. The CDR3 region is CASSYSKRGGGSYNEQFF. In DNA form, the CDR3 reads TGTGCCAGCAGTTACTCCAAGCGGGGGGGCGGGTCCTACAATGAGCAGTTCTTC.

The V and J genes are TRBV19 and TRBJ2-7, with TRBD1 identical over 9 bases. The CDR3 length is 14 residues. The V segment lost 9 bases and the J segment 2 bases; nucleotides outside the gene matches: 8. The germline CDR1 and CDR2 sequences are LNHDA and SQIVND (reference sequence). The DNA for the CDR3 is TGTGCCAGCAACACCGGACAGGGGCCCTACGAGCAGTACTTC. Its protein product is CASNTGQGPYEQYF.

The chain recombines TRBV12-3 or TRBV12-4 with TRBJ2-1; D not certain. V lost 5 bases to trimming and J lost 8 bases, with 19 bases between them. This CDR3 has 15 residues. The chain's CDR3 is CASSPNLGLGYEQFF. The CDR3 DNA reads as TGTGCCAGCAGTCCAAACCTGGGCCTAGGTTATGAGCAGTTCTTC.

The chain is built from TRBV20-1 and TRBJ1-1; D unresolved. CDR1 is DFQATT and CDR2 is SNEGSKA in the germline V gene (reference sequence). The CDR3 loop spans 14 amino acids. Trimming removed 4 bases at V and 1 base at J, with 13 bases between. The CDR3 sequence: CSAIGGSWNTEAFF. The CDR3 nucleotides are TGCAGTGCTATAGGAGGGTCATGGAACACTGAAGCTTTCTTT.

This clonotype occurred a few times. This CDR3 reads CASSLGPGEKLFF. Written as DNA, the CDR3 is TGTGCCAGCAGCTTGGGCCCTGGAGAAAAACTGTTTTTT. V is TRBV5-5 and J is TRBJ1-4; no clear D. This CDR3 contains 13 residues. Germline CDR1 is SGHKS and CDR2 is YYEKEE (reference sequence). Trimming took off 0 bases at V and 8 bases at J, with 8 bases between the two ends.

This clonotype is a singleton in its sample. The CDR3 DNA reads TGCGCCAGCAGCCAGTCCACAACAATCGGGTCTTTCTACTCCTACGAGCAGTACTTC. It yields the protein CASSQSTTIGSFYSYEQYF. The gene calls are TRBV4-1 and TRBJ2-7; D gene unclear. Per the germline V gene, CDR1 is MGHRA and CDR2 is YSYEKL. V shed 3 bases and J shed 0 bases, with 24 bases lying between them. The CDR3 loop spans 19 amino acids.

This clonotype was recorded a few times. The chain links TRBV20-1 to TRBJ2-1, with D possibly being TRBD1 (6 bases). The CDR3 has 16 amino acids. Looked up from germline, CDR1 is DFQATT and CDR2 is SNEGSKA (reference sequence). Trimming removed 1 base from V and 12 bases from J, with 25 bases in between. This CDR3 is CSARAGRGPYQQVQFF. For the CDR3, the DNA is TGCAGTGCTAGAGCGGGCAGGGGACCTTACCAGCAGGTGCAGTTCTTC.

This clonotype was counted a few times. The rearrangement joins TRBV5-1 to TRBJ2-5, with 9 bases fitting TRBD1. CDR3 length equals 13 residues. Looked up from germline, CDR1 is SGHRS and CDR2 is YFSETQ. Trimming at V came to 4 bases and at J to 5 bases, leaving 3 bases not matched to a gene. The CDR3 DNA is TGCGCCAGCAGCGGACAGGGGACGGAGACCCAGTACTTC. Its translation: CASSGQGTETQYF.

This chain uses TRBV18 with TRBJ2-3; 8 nucleotides match TRBD1. V shed 3 bases, J shed 6 bases, and the junction held 8 bases outside the gene matches. Germline V gives CDR1 KGHSH, CDR2 LQKENI. The CDR3 has 15 residues. The CDR3 region has the DNA TGTGCCAGCTCACCCCCCAGGGGGCAGGGGGATACGCAGTATTTT. Translating gives CASSPPRGQGDTQYF.

This clonotype turned up a few times. The genes are TRBV27 and TRBJ2-5; 7 nucleotides match TRBD1. Trimming removed 5 bases from V and 7 bases from J; junction bases left unmatched: 4. The CDR3 extends over 12 amino acids. The V gene's germline CDR1 is MNHEY and CDR2 SMNVEV (reference sequence). The CDR3 spells CASSPQGRTQYF. CDR3 sequence (DNA): TGTGCCAGCAGTCCACAGGGGCGGACCCAGTACTTC.

This clonotype showed up just a few times. The chain employs TRBV24-1 and TRBJ2-3; 10 bases align to TRBD1. From germline, CDR1 is KGHDR and CDR2 SFDVKD. There are 14 residues in the CDR3. V was clipped by 4 bases and J by 6 bases; unmatched bases: 3. CDR3: CATSETGGADTQYF. CDR3 nucleotide sequence: TGTGCCACCAGTGAGACAGGGGGCGCGGATACGCAGTATTTT.

This chain connects TRBV29-1 to TRBJ2-7; 9 bases fit TRBD1. V was clipped by 7 bases and J by 1 base; unmatched bases: 11. The germline V gene has CDR1 SQVTM and CDR2 ANQGSEA. The CDR3 consists of 15 residues. The CDR3 nucleotides are TGCAGCGCTGCCAATACCGGGACAGGGTCCTACGAGCAGTACTTC. Its translation: CSAANTGTGSYEQYF.

This chain links TRBV7-8 with TRBJ2-2; 7 bases fit TRBD2. The CDR3 runs to 15 residues. The V and J ends lost 1 base and 6 bases, in that order; junction bases with no gene match: 5. The germline V gene has CDR1 SGHVS and CDR2 FQNEAQ. This chain's CDR3 is CASSLEGGEAGELFF. As DNA, the CDR3 is TGTGCCAGCAGCTTAGAGGGAGGGGAGGCCGGGGAGCTGTTTTTT.

This chain links TRBV15 with TRBJ1-1; D uncertain. Trimming stripped 4 bases from V and 1 base from J, with 1 base between. Germline CDR1 and CDR2: LNHNV and YYDKDF (reference sequence). The CDR3 loop spans 11 amino acids. The CDR3 nucleotides read TGTGCCACCAGCAAGAACACTGAAGCTTTCTTT. Its protein product is CATSKNTEAFF.

This chain uses TRBV24-1 with TRBJ2-1; D unclear. The CDR3 runs 11 residues. Germline V gene data show CDR1 as KGHDR and CDR2 as SFDVKD. The ends were cut back, 4 bases at V and 9 bases at J, with 6 bases in the middle. This CDR3 reads CATSERTEQFF. CDR3 nucleotide sequence: TGTGCCACCAGTGAACGAACTGAGCAGTTCTTC.

A few counts support this clonotype. This CDR3 reads CASSRKWSSHGYTF. For the CDR3, the DNA is TGTGCCAGCAGCCGGAAATGGTCCAGCCATGGCTACACCTTC. The chain combines TRBV12-3 or TRBV12-4 with TRBJ1-2; D remains ambiguous. The CDR3 length is 14 residues. V was cut by 6 bases and J by 6 bases, with 17 bases left in between.

This clonotype was detected a few times. The V gene is TRBV7-8, the J gene TRBJ2-5, with no clear D. With 5 bases removed from V and 7 bases from J, the gap between germline ends came to 14 bases. CDR3 size: 13 residues. Germline-derived CDR1 and CDR2 are SGHVS and FQNEAQ. The CDR3 sequence is CASSPDPLGTQYF. CDR3 bases: TGTGCCAGCAGCCCCGATCCGCTCGGGACCCAGTACTTC.

This clonotype was recorded a few times. The rearrangement links TRBV12-3 or TRBV12-4 to TRBJ2-1; 8 bases are a match to TRBD1. The CDR3 is made up of 14 amino acids. J lost 4 bases, V lost 5 bases, and 4 bases had no gene match. The CDR3 sequence is CASSARTGYNEQFF. CDR3 DNA: TGTGCCAGCAGTGCAAGGACAGGGTACAATGAGCAGTTCTTC.